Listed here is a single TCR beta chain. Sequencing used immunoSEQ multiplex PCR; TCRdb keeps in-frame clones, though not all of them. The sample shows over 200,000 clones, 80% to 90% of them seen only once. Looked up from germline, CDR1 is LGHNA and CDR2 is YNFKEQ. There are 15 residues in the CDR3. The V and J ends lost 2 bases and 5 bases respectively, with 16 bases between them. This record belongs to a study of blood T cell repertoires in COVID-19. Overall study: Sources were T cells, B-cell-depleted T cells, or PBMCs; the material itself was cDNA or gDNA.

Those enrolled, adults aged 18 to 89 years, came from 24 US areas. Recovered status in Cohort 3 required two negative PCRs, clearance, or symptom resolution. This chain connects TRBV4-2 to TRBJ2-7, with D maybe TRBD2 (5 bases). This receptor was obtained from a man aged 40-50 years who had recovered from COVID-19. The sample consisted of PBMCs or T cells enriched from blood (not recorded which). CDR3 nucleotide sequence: TGTGCCAGCAGCCAATCTAGCCGAACCTCAAACGAGCAGTACTTC. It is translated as CASSQSSRTSNEQYF.